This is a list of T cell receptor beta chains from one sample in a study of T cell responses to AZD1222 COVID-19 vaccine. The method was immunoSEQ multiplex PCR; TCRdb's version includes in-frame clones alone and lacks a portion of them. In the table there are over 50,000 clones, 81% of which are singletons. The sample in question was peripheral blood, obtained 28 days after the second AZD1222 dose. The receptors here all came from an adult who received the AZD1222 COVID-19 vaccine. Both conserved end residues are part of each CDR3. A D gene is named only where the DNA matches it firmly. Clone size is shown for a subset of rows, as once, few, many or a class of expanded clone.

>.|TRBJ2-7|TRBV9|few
TGTGCCAGCAGCCCACGGACAGCGCCCTACGAGCAGTACTTC
CASSPRTAPYEQYF
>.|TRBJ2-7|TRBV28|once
TGTGCCAGCAGTTTATCCCGCGGGCCGGGCTACGAGCAGTACTTC
CASSLSRGPGYEQYF
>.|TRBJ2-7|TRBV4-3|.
TGCGCCAGCAGCCAAGAGACCGGGAGCGAGCAGTACTTC
CASSQETGSEQYF
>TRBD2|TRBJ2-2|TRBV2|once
TGTGCCAGCCATATCGGGGGGACTGGCACCGGGGAGCTGTTTTTT
CASHIGGTGTGELFF
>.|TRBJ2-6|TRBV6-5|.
TGTGCCAGCAGGAGCTCTGGGGCCAACGTCCTGACTTTC
CASRSSGANVLTF
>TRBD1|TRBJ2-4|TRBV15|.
TGTGCCACCAGCGCGGGACAGGGGAAAAACATTCAGTACTTC
CATSAGQGKNIQYF
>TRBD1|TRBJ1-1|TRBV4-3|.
TGCGCCAGCAGCCAGGACGGGACAGGCGTGAACACTGAAGCTTTCTTT
CASSQDGTGVNTEAFF
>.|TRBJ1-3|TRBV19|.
TGTGCCAGTAGTACGACAGCTGCACCTGGAAACACCATATATTTT
CASSTTAAPGNTIYF
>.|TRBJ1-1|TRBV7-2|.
TGTGCCAGCAGCCGGGGGGGGAGCCGGAACACTGAAGCTTTCTTT
CASSRGGSRNTEAFF
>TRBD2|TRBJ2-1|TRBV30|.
TGTGCCTGGAGCGGGCTAGCGGGAGGCAATGAGCAGTTCTTC
CAWSGLAGGNEQFF
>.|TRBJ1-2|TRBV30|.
TGTGCCTGGAGTGTAGGGGAGTTTGAAGGCTACACCTTC
CAWSVGEFEGYTF
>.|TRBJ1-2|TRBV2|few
TGTGCCAGCAGGCACCGGGACCGTCTATCCTATGGCTACACCTTC
CASRHRDRLSYGYTF
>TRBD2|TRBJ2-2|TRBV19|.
TGTGCCAGTAGTATAGAGGCTAGCGGGGTCACCGGGGAGCTGTTTTTT
CASSIEASGVTGELFF
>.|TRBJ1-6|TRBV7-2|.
TGTGCCAGCAGCTTAAGGCCAGGGGTCACGAATTCACCCCTCCACTTT
CASSLRPGVTNSPLHF
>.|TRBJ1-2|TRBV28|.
TGTGCCAGCAGTTTCTCCCTGGCGGGGATACGTGGCTACACCTTC
CASSFSLAGIRGYTF
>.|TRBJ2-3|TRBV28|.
TGTGCCAGCAGTCCTCGACTAGGCACAGATACGCAGTATTTT
CASSPRLGTDTQYF
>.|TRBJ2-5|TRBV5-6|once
TGTGCCAGCAGCTTGATGAGGGAGGAAGAAGAGACCCAGTACTTC
CASSLMREEEETQYF
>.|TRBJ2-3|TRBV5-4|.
TGTGCCAGCAGCTTGGTACAAACTAGCACAGATACGCAGTATTTT
CASSLVQTSTDTQYF
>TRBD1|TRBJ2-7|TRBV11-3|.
TGTGCCAGCAGCGTTATGGGACAGGACTACGAGCAGTACTTC
CASSVMGQDYEQYF
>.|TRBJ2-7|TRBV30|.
TGTGCCTGGAGTGTGGCTACTAATCCCTACGAGCAGTACTTC
CAWSVATNPYEQYF
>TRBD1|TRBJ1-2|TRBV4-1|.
TGCGCCAGCAGCCGGGAGGACAGGGTCTATGGCTACACCTTC
CASSREDRVYGYTF
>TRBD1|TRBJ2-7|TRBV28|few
TGTGCCAGCCTTGGATCGCGACAGGGGGCCTACGAGCAGTACTTC
CASLGSRQGAYEQYF
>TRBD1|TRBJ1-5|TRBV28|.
TGTGCCAGCAGGTCCGGGACAGGGGAAATTCAGCCCCAGCATTTT
CASRSGTGEIQPQHF
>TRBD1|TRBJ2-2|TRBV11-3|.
TGTGCCAGCAGCTCAGGGACAGGGGACGGGGAGCTGTTTTTT
CASSSGTGDGELFF
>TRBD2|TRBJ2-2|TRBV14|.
TGTGCCAGCAGCCCTGGGACTAGCGTCACCGGGGAGCTGTTTTTT
CASSPGTSVTGELFF
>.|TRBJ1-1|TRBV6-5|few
TGTGCCAGCACAGCGTCGGGGAACACTGAAGCTTTCTTT
CASTASGNTEAFF
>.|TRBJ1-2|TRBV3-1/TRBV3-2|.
TGTGCCAGCAGCCAAGAAAACGGTTGGAGTGGCTACACCTTC
CASSQENGWSGYTF
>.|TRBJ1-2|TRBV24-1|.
TGTGCCACCAGCCATCCGTCGGAGGGCTACACCTTC
CATSHPSEGYTF
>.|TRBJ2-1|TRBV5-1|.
TGCGCCAGCAGCTCCGGGGCCAGCTATGAGCAGTTCTTC
CASSSGASYEQFF
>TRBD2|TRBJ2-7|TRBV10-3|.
TGTGCCATCAGTGATCCCGGACTAGCGGAGCCCTACGAGCAGTACTTC
CAISDPGLAEPYEQYF
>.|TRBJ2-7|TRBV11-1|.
TGTGCCAGCAGCTTAACAGGAGCCTACGAGCAGTACTTC
CASSLTGAYEQYF
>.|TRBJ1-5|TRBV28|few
TGTGCCAGCAGTTTGGGCAGGAGCCTCAATCAGCCCCAGCATTTT
CASSLGRSLNQPQHF
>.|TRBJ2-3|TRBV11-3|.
TGTGCCAGCAGCTTAGATCAGCGGAGGCAGTATTTT
CASSLDQRRQYF
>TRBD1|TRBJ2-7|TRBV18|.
TGTGCCAGCTCACCGAGCGACAGGGGGCGCGAGCAGTACTTC
CASSPSDRGREQYF
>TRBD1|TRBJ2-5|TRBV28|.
TGTGCCAGCAGTTTATCAAGGACAGGGACGAAAGAGACCCAGTACTTC
CASSLSRTGTKETQYF
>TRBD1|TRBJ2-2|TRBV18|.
TGTGCCAGCTCACCTCGGGACAGCCTGACCGGGGAGCTGTTTTTT
CASSPRDSLTGELFF
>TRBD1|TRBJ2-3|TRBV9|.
TGTGCCAGCAGCCTCAAGGACAGGCGTAACCTTTGGAATTGCACAGATACGCAGTATTTT
CASSLKDRRNLWNCTDTQYF
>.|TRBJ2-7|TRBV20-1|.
TGCAGTGCTAGTCGGAGGGGGGCGTGGGAGCAGTACTTC
CSASRRGAWEQYF
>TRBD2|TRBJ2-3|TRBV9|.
TGTGCCAGCAGCGTATTTAGCGGGGCAAGCACAGATACGCAGTATTTT
CASSVFSGASTDTQYF
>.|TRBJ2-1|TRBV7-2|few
TGTGCCAGCAGCTCCCCTTCCTACTACAATGAGCAGTTCTTC
CASSSPSYYNEQFF
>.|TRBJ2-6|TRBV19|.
TGTGCCAGTAGCCCGTCAATAGGGGCGCTCTCTGGGGCCAACGTCCTGACTTTC
CASSPSIGALSGANVLTF
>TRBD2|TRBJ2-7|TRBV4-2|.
TGTGCCAGCAGCCAAGGGAGTCTAGCGGGAAGCTACGAGCAGTACTTC
CASSQGSLAGSYEQYF
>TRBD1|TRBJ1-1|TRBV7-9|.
TGTGCCAGCAGCCCCCGACAGGGGAGTGGCACTGAAGCTTTCTTT
CASSPRQGSGTEAFF
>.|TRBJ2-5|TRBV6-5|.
TGTGCCAGCAGTTACGATTTGGGAGAAGGTTCGGAGACCCAGTACTTC
CASSYDLGEGSETQYF
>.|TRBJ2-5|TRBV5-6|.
TGTGCCAGCAGCCACGGACAGTCTCCTGAAGAGACCCAGTACTTC
CASSHGQSPEETQYF
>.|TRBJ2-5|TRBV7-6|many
TGTGCCAGCAGCCCCGCGTCGCCGTCCGGAGAGACCCAGTACTTC
CASSPASPSGETQYF
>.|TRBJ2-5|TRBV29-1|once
TGCAGCGTCTCTTGGCGAACGGGCTACGAAGAGACCCAGTACTTC
CSVSWRTGYEETQYF
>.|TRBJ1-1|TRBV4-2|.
TGTGCCAGCAGCCAAGGCCTGACAGGGAACACTGAAGCTTTCTTT
CASSQGLTGNTEAFF
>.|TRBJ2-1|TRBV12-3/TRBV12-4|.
TGTGCCAGCAGTTTTGGCGGACCCAGTGAGCAGTTCTTC
CASSFGGPSEQFF
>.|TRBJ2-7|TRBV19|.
TGTGCCAGTAGTATAGCCCCCGGGTACGAGCAGTACTTC
CASSIAPGYEQYF
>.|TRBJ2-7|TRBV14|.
TGTGCCAGCAGCTCCTACGGCACCTACGAGCAGTACTTC
CASSSYGTYEQYF
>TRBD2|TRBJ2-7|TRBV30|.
TGTGCCTGGAGCCGCTTCGGACTAGCGGGCGGCCTACCCCCCCACGAGCAGTACTTC
CAWSRFGLAGGLPPHEQYF
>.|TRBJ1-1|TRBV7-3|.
TGTGCCAGCAGCTCCGGGGGTGAAGCTTTCTTT
CASSSGGEAFF
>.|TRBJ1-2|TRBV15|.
TGTGCCACCAGCGGAACCCCAGGACTTTTAGGAAGTGGCTACACCTTC
CATSGTPGLLGSGYTF
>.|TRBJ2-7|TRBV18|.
TGTGCCAGCTCACTAAACAACCACGAGCAGTACTTC
CASSLNNHEQYF